The source of this TCR beta chain is a study of shared T cell receptors in the human thymus. Trimming removed 3 bases at V and 4 bases at J, with 10 bases between. Germline V lookup: CDR1 MDHEN, CDR2 SYDVKM. This CDR3 has 13 amino acids. Using immunoSEQ multiplex PCR, the repertoire was profiled, and TCRdb retains in-frame clones only, with some absent. This table holds some 760,000 clones, approximately 83% found once. This sample also appeared in a second study, on human thymus T cells. That report notes: Corrective heart surgery yielded resections, and these provided the thymus tissue.

The TCR comes from a girl under three years old with a congenital heart defect. The gene calls are TRBV28 and TRBJ2-7; D is unclear. Material for sequencing was thymocytes. This CDR3 reads CASSFASRYEQYF. CDR3 coding DNA: TGTGCCAGCAGTTTCGCGTCCAGGTACGAGCAGTACTTC.